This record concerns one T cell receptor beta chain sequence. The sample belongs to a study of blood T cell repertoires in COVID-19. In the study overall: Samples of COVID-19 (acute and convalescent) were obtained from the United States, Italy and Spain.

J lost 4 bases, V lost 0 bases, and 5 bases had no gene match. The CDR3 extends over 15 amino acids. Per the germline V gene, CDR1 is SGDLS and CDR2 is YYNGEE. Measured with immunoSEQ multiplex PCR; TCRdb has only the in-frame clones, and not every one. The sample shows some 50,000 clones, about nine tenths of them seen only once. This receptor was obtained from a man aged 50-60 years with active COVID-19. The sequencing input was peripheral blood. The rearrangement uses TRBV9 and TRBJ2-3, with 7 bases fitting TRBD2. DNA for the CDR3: TGTGCCAGCAGCGTAGGGCCGGGGGGTTCAGATACGCAGTATTTT. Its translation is CASSVGPGGSDTQYF.